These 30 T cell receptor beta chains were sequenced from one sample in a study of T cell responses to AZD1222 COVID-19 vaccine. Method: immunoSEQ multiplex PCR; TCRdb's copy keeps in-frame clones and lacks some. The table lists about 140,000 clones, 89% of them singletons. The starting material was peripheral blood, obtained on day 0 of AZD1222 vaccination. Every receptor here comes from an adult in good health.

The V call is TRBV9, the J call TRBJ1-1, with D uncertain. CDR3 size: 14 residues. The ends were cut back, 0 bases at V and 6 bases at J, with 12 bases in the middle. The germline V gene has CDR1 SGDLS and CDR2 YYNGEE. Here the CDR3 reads CASSVGERVAEAFF. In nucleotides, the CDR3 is TGTGCCAGCAGCGTAGGGGAGAGGGTCGCTGAAGCTTTCTTT.

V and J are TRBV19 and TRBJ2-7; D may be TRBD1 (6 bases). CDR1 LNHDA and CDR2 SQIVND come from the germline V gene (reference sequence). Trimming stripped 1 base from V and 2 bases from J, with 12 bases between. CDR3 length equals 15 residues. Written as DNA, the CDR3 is TGTGCCAGTAGTATAGGAGGGGGAGAGACCTACGAGCAGTACTTC. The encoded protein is CASSIGGGETYEQYF.

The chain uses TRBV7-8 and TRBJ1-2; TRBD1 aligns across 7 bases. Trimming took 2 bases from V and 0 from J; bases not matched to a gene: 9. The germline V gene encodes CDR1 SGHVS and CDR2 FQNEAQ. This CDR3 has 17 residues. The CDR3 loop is CASSLSLQGTPNYGYTF. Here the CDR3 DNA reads TGTGCCAGCAGCTTAAGTTTACAGGGGACTCCTAACTATGGCTACACCTTC.

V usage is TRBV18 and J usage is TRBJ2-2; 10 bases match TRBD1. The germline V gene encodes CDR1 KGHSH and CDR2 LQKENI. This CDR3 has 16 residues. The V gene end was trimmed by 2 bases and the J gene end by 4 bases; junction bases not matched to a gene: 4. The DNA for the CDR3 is TGTGCCAGCTCACCAGTCGGACAGGGGGGCACCGGGGAGCTGTTTTTT. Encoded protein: CASSPVGQGGTGELFF.

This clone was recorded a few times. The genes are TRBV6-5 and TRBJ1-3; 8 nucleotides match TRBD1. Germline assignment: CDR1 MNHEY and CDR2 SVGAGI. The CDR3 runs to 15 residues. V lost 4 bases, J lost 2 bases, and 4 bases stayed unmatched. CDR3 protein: CASSSTGVTGNTIYF. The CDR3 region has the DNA TGTGCCAGCAGTTCGACAGGGGTGACTGGAAACACCATATATTTT.

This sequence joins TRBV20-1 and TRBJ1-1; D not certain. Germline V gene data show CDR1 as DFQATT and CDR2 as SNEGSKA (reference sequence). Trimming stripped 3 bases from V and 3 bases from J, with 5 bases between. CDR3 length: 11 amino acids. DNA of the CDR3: TGCAGTGCTAGCTCGGACACTGAAGCTTTCTTT. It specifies CSASSDTEAFF.

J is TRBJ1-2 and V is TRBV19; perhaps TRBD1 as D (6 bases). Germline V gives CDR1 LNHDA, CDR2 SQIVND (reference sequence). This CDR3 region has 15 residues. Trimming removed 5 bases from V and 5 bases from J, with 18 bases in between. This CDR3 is CASSPRGGLIYGYTF. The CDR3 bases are TGTGCCAGTAGTCCCCGGGGGGGGCTGATATATGGCTACACCTTC. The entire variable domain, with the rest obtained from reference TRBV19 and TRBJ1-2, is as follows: DGGITQSPKYLFRKEGQNVTLSCEQNLNHDAMYWYRQDPGQGLRLIYYSQIVNDFQKGDIAEGYSVSREKKESFPLTVTSAQKNPTAFYLCASSPRGGLIYGYTFGSGTRLTVV.

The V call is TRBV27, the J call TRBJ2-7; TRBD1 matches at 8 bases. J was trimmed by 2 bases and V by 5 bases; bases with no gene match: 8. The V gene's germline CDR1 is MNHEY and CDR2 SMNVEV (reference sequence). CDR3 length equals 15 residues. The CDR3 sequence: CASSEWTGKPYEQYF. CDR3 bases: TGTGCCAGCAGTGAGTGGACAGGGAAACCCTACGAGCAGTACTTC.

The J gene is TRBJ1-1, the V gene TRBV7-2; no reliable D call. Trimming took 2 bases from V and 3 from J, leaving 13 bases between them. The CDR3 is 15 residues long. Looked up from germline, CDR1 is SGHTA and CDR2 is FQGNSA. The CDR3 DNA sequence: TGTGCCAGCAGCTTATATTTGGGAGTTGACACTGAAGCTTTCTTT. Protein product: CASSLYLGVDTEAFF.

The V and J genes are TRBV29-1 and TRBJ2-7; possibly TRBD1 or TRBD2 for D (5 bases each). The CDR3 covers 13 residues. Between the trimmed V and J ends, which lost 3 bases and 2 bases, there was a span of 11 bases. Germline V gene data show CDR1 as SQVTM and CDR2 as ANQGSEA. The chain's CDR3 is CSVESGTAYEQYF. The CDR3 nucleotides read TGCAGCGTTGAGTCCGGGACGGCCTACGAGCAGTACTTC.

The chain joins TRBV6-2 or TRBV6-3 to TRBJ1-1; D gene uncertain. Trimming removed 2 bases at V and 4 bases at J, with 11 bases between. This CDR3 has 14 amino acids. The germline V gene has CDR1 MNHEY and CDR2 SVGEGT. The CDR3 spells CASSYAWRGTEAFF. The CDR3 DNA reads TGTGCCAGCAGTTACGCCTGGAGAGGCACTGAAGCTTTCTTT.

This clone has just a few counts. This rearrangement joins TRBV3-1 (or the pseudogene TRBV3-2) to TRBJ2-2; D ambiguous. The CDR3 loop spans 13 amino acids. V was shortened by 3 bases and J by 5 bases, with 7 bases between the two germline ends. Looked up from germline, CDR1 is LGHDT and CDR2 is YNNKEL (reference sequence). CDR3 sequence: CASSQAGTGELFF. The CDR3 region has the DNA TGTGCCAGCAGCCAGGCTGGGACCGGGGAGCTGTTTTTT.

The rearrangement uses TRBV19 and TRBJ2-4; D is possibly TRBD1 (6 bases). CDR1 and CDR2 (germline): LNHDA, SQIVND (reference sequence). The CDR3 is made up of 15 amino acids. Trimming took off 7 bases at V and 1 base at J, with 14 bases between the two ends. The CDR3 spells CASIPQGIAKNIQYF. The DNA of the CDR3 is TGTGCCAGTATCCCCCAGGGGATTGCCAAAAACATTCAGTACTTC. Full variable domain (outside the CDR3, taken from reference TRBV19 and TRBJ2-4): DGGITQSPKYLFRKEGQNVTLSCEQNLNHDAMYWYRQDPGQGLRLIYYSQIVNDFQKGDIAEGYSVSREKKESFPLTVTSAQKNPTAFYLCASIPQGIAKNIQYFGAGTRLSVL.

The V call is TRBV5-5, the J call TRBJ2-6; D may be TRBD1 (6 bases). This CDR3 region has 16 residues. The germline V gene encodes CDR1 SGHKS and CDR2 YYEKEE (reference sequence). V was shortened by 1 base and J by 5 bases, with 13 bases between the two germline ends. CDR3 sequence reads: CASSLLTGRRANVLTF. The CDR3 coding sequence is TGTGCCAGCAGCTTGCTTACAGGGCGTAGGGCCAACGTCCTGACTTTC.

The CDR3 DNA is TGTGCCAGCAGTGAACTGGAGGTGGGCTACAATGAGCAGTTCTTC. Translating gives CASSELEVGYNEQFF. The chain links TRBV2 to TRBJ2-1; TRBD2 might be the D (5 bases). This CDR3 region has 15 residues. V dropped 2 bases and J dropped 3 bases, with 11 bases sitting between them. Per germline, CDR1 SNHLY and CDR2 FYNNEI.

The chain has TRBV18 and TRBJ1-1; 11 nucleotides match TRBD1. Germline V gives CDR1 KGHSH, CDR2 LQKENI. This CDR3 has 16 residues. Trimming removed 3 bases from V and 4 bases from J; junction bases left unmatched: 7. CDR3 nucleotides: TGTGCCAGCTCACCTCTAGGGACAGGGGGAGTCACTGAAGCTTTCTTT. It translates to CASSPLGTGGVTEAFF.

The CDR3 nucleotides are TGTGCCAGCTCACTACTCGAAAATCAGCCCCAGCATTTT. It encodes CASSLLENQPQHF. V usage is TRBV18 and J usage is TRBJ1-5; no clear D. The CDR3 sequence is 13 residues long. In germline, CDR1 is KGHSH, CDR2 LQKENI. Trimming left V 4 bases short and J 4 bases short, with 8 bases between.

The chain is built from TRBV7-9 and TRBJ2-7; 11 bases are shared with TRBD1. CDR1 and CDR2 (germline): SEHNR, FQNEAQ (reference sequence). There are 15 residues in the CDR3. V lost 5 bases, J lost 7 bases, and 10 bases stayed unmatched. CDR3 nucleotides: TGTGCCAGCAGCCTCGGGACAGGGGGAGCGAGGGAGCAGTACTTC. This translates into CASSLGTGGAREQYF. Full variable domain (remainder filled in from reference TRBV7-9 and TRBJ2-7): DTGVSQNPRHKITKRGQNVTFRCDPISEHNRLYWYRQTLGQGPEFLTYFQNEAQLEKSRLLSDRFSAERPKGSFSTLEIQRTEQGDSAMYLCASSLGTGGAREQYFGPGTRLTVT.

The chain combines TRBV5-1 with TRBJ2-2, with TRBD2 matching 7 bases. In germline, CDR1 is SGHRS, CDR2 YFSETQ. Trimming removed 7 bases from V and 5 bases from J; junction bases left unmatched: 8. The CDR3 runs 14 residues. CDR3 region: CASQGLVGTGELFF. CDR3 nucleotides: TGCGCCAGCCAAGGACTAGTAGGAACCGGGGAGCTGTTTTTT.

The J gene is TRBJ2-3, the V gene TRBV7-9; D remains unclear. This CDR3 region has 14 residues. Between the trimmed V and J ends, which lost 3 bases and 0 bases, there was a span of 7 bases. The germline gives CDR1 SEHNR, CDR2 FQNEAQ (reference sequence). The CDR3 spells CASSFSTSTDTQYF. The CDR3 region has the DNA TGTGCCAGCAGCTTCAGCACTAGCACAGATACGCAGTATTTT.

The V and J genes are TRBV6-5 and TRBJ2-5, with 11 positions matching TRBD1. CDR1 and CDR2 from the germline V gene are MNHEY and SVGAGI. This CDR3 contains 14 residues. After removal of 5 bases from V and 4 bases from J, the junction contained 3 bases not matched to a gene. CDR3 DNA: TGTGCCAGCAGTAGGGACAGGGGGGGAGAGACCCAGTACTTC. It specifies CASSRDRGGETQYF.

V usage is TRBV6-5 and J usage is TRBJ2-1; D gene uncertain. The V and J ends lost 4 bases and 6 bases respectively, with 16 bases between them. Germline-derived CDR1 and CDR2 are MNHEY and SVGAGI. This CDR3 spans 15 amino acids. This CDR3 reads CASSFAGYPSNEQFF. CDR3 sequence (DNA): TGTGCCAGCAGTTTCGCAGGATACCCCAGCAATGAGCAGTTCTTC.

The CDR3 loop is CASSYGDGNQPQHF. CDR3 nucleotide sequence: TGTGCCAGCAGTTACGGGGATGGCAATCAGCCCCAGCATTTT. This chain connects TRBV6-6 to TRBJ1-5; D is unclear. The CDR3 is 14 residues long. Germline V gene sequence: CDR1 MNHNY, CDR2 SVGAGI (reference sequence). V was shortened by 2 bases and J by 2 bases, with 7 bases between the two germline ends.

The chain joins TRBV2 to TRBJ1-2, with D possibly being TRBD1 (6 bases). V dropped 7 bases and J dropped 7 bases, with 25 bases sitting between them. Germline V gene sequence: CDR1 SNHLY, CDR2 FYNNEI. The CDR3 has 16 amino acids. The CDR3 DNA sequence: TGTGCCAGCACCCCGACCCTAACAGGGCTCCTTGGTGGCTACACCTTC. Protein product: CASTPTLTGLLGGYTF.

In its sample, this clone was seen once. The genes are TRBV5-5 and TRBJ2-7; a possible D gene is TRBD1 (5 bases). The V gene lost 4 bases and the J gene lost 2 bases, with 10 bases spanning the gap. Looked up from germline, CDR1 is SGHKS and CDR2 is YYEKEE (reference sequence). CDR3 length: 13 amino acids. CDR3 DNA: TGTGCCAGCAGCGCCGGACAAGCCTACGAGCAGTACTTC. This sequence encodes CASSAGQAYEQYF.

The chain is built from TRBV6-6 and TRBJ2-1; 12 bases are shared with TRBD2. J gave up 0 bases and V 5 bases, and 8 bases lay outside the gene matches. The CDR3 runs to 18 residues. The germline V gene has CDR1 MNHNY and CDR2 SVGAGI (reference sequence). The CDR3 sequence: CASSPTSGGPSSYNEQFF. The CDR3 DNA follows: TGTGCCAGCAGTCCGACTAGCGGGGGACCTAGCTCCTACAATGAGCAGTTCTTC.

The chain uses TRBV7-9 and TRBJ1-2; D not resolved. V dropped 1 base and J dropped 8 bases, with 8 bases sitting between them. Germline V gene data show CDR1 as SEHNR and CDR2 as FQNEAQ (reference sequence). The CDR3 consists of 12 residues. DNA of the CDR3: TGTGCCAGCAGCTTAGGTCCGTTGGGCTACACCTTC. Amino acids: CASSLGPLGYTF.

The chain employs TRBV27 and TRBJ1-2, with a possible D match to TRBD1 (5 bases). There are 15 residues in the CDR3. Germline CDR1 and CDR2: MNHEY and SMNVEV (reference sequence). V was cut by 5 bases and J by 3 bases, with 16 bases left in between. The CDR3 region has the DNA TGTGCCAGCAGTCCCGAAGGGGCGCTTTACTATGGCTACACCTTC. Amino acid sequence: CASSPEGALYYGYTF.

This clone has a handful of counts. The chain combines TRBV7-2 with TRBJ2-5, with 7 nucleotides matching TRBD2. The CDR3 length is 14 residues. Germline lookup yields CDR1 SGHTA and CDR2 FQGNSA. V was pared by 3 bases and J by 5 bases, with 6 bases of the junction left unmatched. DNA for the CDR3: TGTGCCAGCAGCTTTAGCGGGCCCCGGGAGACCCAGTACTTC. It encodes CASSFSGPRETQYF.

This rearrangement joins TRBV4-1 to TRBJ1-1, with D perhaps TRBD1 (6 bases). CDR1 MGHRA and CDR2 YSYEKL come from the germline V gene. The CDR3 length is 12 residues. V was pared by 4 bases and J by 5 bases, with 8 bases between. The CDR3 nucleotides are TGCGCCAGCAGCCTAAGGGGGACTGAAGCTTTCTTT. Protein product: CASSLRGTEAFF.